This TCR beta chain derives from a study of blood T cell repertoires in COVID-19. Turning to the study itself: T cells, B-cell-depleted T cells, or PBMCs provided the cDNA or gDNA that served as material.

CDR3 size: 15 residues. V shed 6 bases, J shed 0 bases, and the junction held 7 bases outside the gene matches. CDR1 and CDR2 from the germline V gene are MDHEN and SYDVKM. Source study methods: Amplification of reference gene primers provided the estimated nucleated cell counts. Libraries were prepared by immunoSEQ multiplex PCR; TCRdb keeps only in-frame clonotypes and omits some of them. V, J and clone size were drawn from that table, and D and trimming were deduced from the DNA. The table records approximately 100,000 clones, around 87% of them present only once. The sample was peripheral blood. The source is a woman younger than 45 with acute or convalescent COVID-19. V usage is TRBV28 and J usage is TRBJ1-2, with 7 bases aligning to TRBD1. CDR3 sequence reads: CASRSTGTANYGYTF. The CDR3 nucleotides are TGTGCCAGCAGATCAACCGGGACAGCTAACTATGGCTACACCTTC.